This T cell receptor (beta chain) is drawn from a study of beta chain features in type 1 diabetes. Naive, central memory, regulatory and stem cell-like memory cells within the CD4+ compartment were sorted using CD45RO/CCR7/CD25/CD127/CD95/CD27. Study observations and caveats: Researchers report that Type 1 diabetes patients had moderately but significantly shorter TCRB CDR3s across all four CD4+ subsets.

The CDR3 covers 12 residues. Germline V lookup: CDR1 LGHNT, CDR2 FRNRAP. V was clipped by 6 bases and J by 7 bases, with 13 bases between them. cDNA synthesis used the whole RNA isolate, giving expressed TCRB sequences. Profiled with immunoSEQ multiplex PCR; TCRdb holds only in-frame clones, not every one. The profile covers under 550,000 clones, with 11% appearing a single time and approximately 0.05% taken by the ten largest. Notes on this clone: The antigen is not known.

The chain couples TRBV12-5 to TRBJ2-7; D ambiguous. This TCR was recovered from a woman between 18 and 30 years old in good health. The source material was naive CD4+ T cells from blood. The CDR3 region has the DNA TGTGCTAGTGGCCGCGAAGTTGGAGAGCAGTACTTC. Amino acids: CASGREVGEQYF. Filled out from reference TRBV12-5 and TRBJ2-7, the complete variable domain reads DARVTQTPRHKVTEMGQEVTMRCQPILGHNTVFWYRQTMMQGLELLAYFRNRAPLDDSGMPKDRFSAEMPDATLATLKIQPSEPRDSAVYFCASGREVGEQYFGPGTRLTVT.